This T cell receptor beta chain was sequenced during a study of blood T cell repertoires in COVID-19. The wider study: Acute and convalescent COVID-19 specimens originated in the United States, Italy and Spain. The analysed material was cDNA or gDNA that came from T cells, B-cell-depleted T cells, or PBMCs.

Clones were sequenced by immunoSEQ multiplex PCR, and TCRdb holds only the in-frame ones, with some missing. The sample has about 90,000 clones; 80% are singletons. There are 13 residues in the CDR3. V was shortened by 0 bases and J by 5 bases, with 6 bases between the two germline ends. The V gene's germline CDR1 is SGDLS and CDR2 YYNGEE. This TCR was sampled from a woman in her 70s with acute or convalescent COVID-19. The sample was peripheral blood. This sequence joins TRBV9 and TRBJ1-3; no clear D. In nucleotides, the CDR3 is TGTGCCAGCAGCGTAGATCCTAGAAACACCATATATTTT. It codes for CASSVDPRNTIYF. The full variable domain, rest sourced from reference TRBV9 and TRBJ1-3, is DSGVTQTPKHLITATGQRVTLRCSPRSGDLSVYWYQQSLDQGLQFLIQYYNGEERAKGNILERFSAQQFPDLHSELNLSSLELGDSALYFCASSVDPRNTIYFGEGSWLTVV.